Below, 17 T cell receptor beta chains from the same sample are listed, as sequenced in a study of cytomegalovirus exposure and HLA in healthy donors. PCR used 60 Vbeta primers and 13 Jbeta primers. Produced via immunoSEQ multiplex PCR; TCRdb's table is partial and in-frame only. The data show a few hundred thousand clones, roughly 80% seen once. The sample comprised PBMCs. These receptors were taken from a man aged 25 to 45 in good health and CMV-seronegative.

The chain recombines TRBV28 with TRBJ2-5, with TRBD1 as a possible D gene (6 bases). V shed 3 bases and J shed 5 bases, with 13 bases lying between them. The length of the CDR3 is 14 residues. Germline V gene data show CDR1 as MDHEN and CDR2 as SYDVKM. The DNA for the CDR3 is TGTGCCAGCAGTTTGGTGGACAGAGCCGAGACCCAGTACTTC. It specifies CASSLVDRAETQYF.

This chain uses TRBV2 with TRBJ2-1; 8 bases are a match to TRBD1. J gave up 4 bases and V 0 bases, and 2 bases lay outside the gene matches. From germline, CDR1 is SNHLY and CDR2 FYNNEI. The CDR3 sequence is 15 residues long. The CDR3 sequence is CASSEAQGAYNEQFF. CDR3 coding DNA: TGTGCCAGCAGTGAAGCGCAGGGGGCGTACAATGAGCAGTTCTTC.

The CDR3 nucleotides are TGCAGCGTTGAAGGTATTGCGGACAGGCCAACCTACGAGCAGTACTTC. It codes for CSVEGIADRPTYEQYF. This chain joins TRBV29-1 and TRBJ2-5, with 7 positions matching TRBD1. The DNA end lines up better with TRBJ2-7; the J call may be wrong. Germline CDR1 is SQVTM and CDR2 is ANQGSEA. The CDR3 is made up of 16 amino acids.

The chain combines TRBV6-4 with TRBJ1-4; D unclear. Trimming pared 3 bases from V and 7 bases from J, leaving 15 bases between. The CDR3 is 15 amino acids. Per the germline V gene, CDR1 is MRHNA and CDR2 is SNTAGT. CDR3 loop: CASSETGGSSEKLFF. The CDR3 nucleotides read TGTGCCAGCAGTGAAACCGGAGGGTCAAGTGAAAAACTGTTTTTT.

V and J are TRBV11-2 and TRBJ2-3, with 10 nucleotides matching TRBD1. The length of the CDR3 is 14 residues. The germline gives CDR1 SGHAT, CDR2 FQNNGV. The trim removed 8 bases at V and 11 bases at J, leaving 13 bases unmatched. CDR3 sequence reads: CASGGTGVSAVQYF. The CDR3 DNA reads TGTGCCAGCGGAGGGACAGGGGTTTCAGCAGTGCAGTATTTT.

This clone was observed a few times. This chain links TRBV5-6 with TRBJ2-1; 8 nucleotides align to TRBD2. V trimming: 2 bases; J trimming: 4 bases; junction bases outside the gene matches: 2. This CDR3 comprises 14 residues. In germline, CDR1 is SGHDT, CDR2 YYEEEE. The DNA for the CDR3 is TGTGCCAGCAGCTTTAGCGGGGTTTACAATGAGCAGTTCTTC. Translating it yields CASSFSGVYNEQFF.

The rearrangement links TRBV9 to TRBJ1-2; no definite D call. CDR3 length equals 15 residues. Germline CDR1 SGDLS, CDR2 YYNGEE. Trimming shortened V by 0 bases and J by 7 bases, and 16 bases separated the two germline ends. The CDR3 reads CASSVAQEGLGGYTF. The DNA for the CDR3 is TGTGCCAGCAGCGTAGCTCAGGAGGGTCTCGGTGGCTACACCTTC.

The chain uses TRBV9 and TRBJ1-2; TRBD1 might be the D (6 bases). From germline, CDR1 is SGDLS and CDR2 YYNGEE. V was trimmed by 5 bases and J by 4 bases, leaving 18 bases between them. This CDR3 is 15 amino acids long. Written as DNA, the CDR3 is TGTGCCAGCAGAACAGGAACAGGGACTATCTATGGCTACACCTTC. Protein: CASRTGTGTIYGYTF.

The chain recombines TRBV18 with TRBJ2-6, with D possibly TRBD1 on 5 matching bases. Trimming pared 6 bases from V and 1 base from J, leaving 10 bases between. CDR3 size: 15 residues. Per the germline V gene, CDR1 is KGHSH and CDR2 is LQKENI. The CDR3 region is CASSQGASGANVLTF. In nucleotides, the CDR3 is TGTGCCAGCTCGCAAGGGGCGTCTGGGGCCAACGTCCTGACTTTC.

The J gene is TRBJ2-7, the V gene TRBV5-6; 9 bases match TRBD1. After removal of 4 bases from V and 3 bases from J, the junction contained 11 bases not matched to a gene. Germline V lookup: CDR1 SGHDT, CDR2 YYEEEE. There are 16 residues in the CDR3. The CDR3 coding sequence is TGTGCCAGCAGCAAACCCGGGACAGGGCGTTTCTACGAGCAGTACTTC. Its translation is CASSKPGTGRFYEQYF.

The gene calls are TRBV7-8 and TRBJ1-2; no clear D. The germline V gene has CDR1 SGHVS and CDR2 FQNEAQ. The CDR3 contains 14 residues. V was clipped by 5 bases and J by 3 bases, with 13 bases between them. CDR3 in DNA: TGTGCCAGCAGCGGGCGGGCCCCACACTATGGCTACACCTTC. It codes for CASSGRAPHYGYTF.

The rearrangement links TRBV18 to TRBJ2-7; 7 nucleotides agree with TRBD1. The CDR3 runs to 15 residues. From germline, CDR1 is KGHSH and CDR2 LQKENI. With V trimmed by 1 base and J by 3 bases, 6 bases remained unmatched. The CDR3 DNA reads TGTGCCAGCTCACCACTCCCCGGACAGGACTACGAGCAGTACTTC. Protein sequence: CASSPLPGQDYEQYF.

V is TRBV11-2 and J is TRBJ2-1; 11 nucleotides agree with TRBD2. The CDR3 is 15 amino acids. In germline, CDR1 is SGHAT, CDR2 FQNNGV. V was pared by 5 bases and J by 4 bases, with 4 bases of the junction left unmatched. The CDR3: CASSPSGGKYNEQFF. In nucleotides, the CDR3 is TGTGCCAGCAGCCCTAGCGGGGGGAAGTACAATGAGCAGTTCTTC.

V and J are TRBV10-1 and TRBJ2-3; D gene uncertain. The V and J ends lost 7 bases and 1 base respectively, with 3 bases between them. CDR1 is WNHNN, CDR2 SYGVQD, per germline (reference sequence). The CDR3 totals 11 residues. This CDR3 reads CASTCTDTQYF. CDR3 sequence (DNA): TGCGCCAGCACCTGCACAGATACGCAGTATTTT.

This chain links TRBV6-5 with TRBJ1-4, with TRBD1 matching 9 bases. Germline values: CDR1 MNHEY, CDR2 SVGAGI. The CDR3 sequence is 14 residues long. J lost 8 bases, V lost 5 bases, and 6 bases had no gene match. The CDR3 coding sequence is TGTGCCAGCAGTACTCGGACAGGGGAGGAAAAACTGTTTTTT. Its protein is CASSTRTGEEKLFF.

The rearrangement joins TRBV2 to TRBJ2-5; TRBD1 matches at 8 bases. Germline V gene lookup returns CDR1 SNHLY and CDR2 FYNNEI. After removal of 6 bases from V and 7 bases from J, the junction contained 7 bases not matched to a gene. The CDR3 length is 13 residues. The CDR3 region has the DNA TGTGCCAGCAGGACAGGGGCCGGGGGGACCCAGTACTTC. It is translated as CASRTGAGGTQYF.

This clone was recorded only once. The V call is TRBV5-1, the J call TRBJ1-1; TRBD1 might be the D (5 bases). The CDR3 length is 14 residues. Germline V gene sequence: CDR1 SGHRS, CDR2 YFSETQ. Deletions cut 4 bases from V and 2 bases from J, with 12 bases between. The CDR3 is CASSPRGLNTEAFF. The DNA of the CDR3 is TGCGCCAGCAGCCCTAGGGGCCTAAACACTGAAGCTTTCTTT. The variable domain in full, with the rest retrieved from reference TRBV5-1 and TRBJ1-1, is KAGVTQTPRYLIKTRGQQVTLSCSPISGHRSVSWYQQTPGQGLQFLFEYFSETQRNKGNFPGRFSGRQFSNSRSEMNVSTLELGDSALYLCASSPRGLNTEAFFGQGTRLTVV.